This TCR beta chain was sequenced in a study of long-term antiretroviral therapy in people with HIV (dated by TCRdb to 2021 to 2024). Context from the whole study: The earliest samples were collected approximately a decade before the 2015 WHO recommendation for immediate ART, a period when ART was typically delayed until CD4 counts fell. Whether ART initiation and durable HIV suppression were associated with changes in peripheral blood TRB repertoire composition and diversity was tested in a retrospective serial study. From a few dozen adults with confirmed HIV infection, the cohort provided under 250 cryopreserved PBMC samples, gathered serially across a mean of around six years (range 1-12). Among the 25 to 35 participants with HIV, eleven to twelve were female. No cross-contamination during QIAcube processing was shown when test extractions of a monoclonal T-cell line were performed alongside 30 to 40 polyclonal samples.

Participants were included only if at least one PBMC sample before ART initiation and at least two post-ART samples were available. Treatment was received in the United States of America by all participants with HIV. Cryopreserved samples of roughly 0.85-11 million PBMC were thawed and washed before DNA extraction. At the time of the earliest PBMC sample for each participant with HIV, ages ranged from roughly 23 to 60 years. PBMC samples from each participant spanned 1-4 timepoints before ART initiation and 2-8 timepoints after ART initiation, with a median of 7 samples. Serial HIV viral load, CD4+ T-cell count, ART history and demographic data were obtained for every participant. A Qiagen kit on a QIAcube was used to extract genomic DNA from unsorted PBMC, with samples processed in batches of 12. In regard to this clone: Its recognized antigen is unknown. Per-base quality was not reported, and no clone a single base away is much larger than it. The same CDR3 is also encoded by other DNA sequences in this sample.

From the germline V gene, CDR1 is SGHTA and CDR2 is FQGNSA. The CDR3 goes from the cysteine to the phenylalanine over 12 residues. The sequence is cut down to CDR3 DNA, 36 bases in frame from base 1. V is pared back by 1 base and J by 4 bases, with 4 bases lying between the germline termini. The paper as a whole reports these results and caveats: Owing to limited PBMC availability, only the TCR beta chain was sequenced, without alpha chain pairing. Expanded TRB clones identified before ART initiation dominated the repertoire across all time points, though the dominance fluctuated and decreased in many PLHIV after ART. Unsorted PBMC were profiled instead of sorted CD4+ and CD8+ T cells because pre-ART samples had limited cell numbers. Starting ART was linked to a significant rise in TRB diversity, yet even after long-term ART the diversity remained significantly lower than in transplant donor controls. Compared with controls, HIV repertoires had narrower CDR3 length ranges, and the network structure pointed to an antigen-experienced repertoire that shifted only slightly toward naive after ART. Inferences about post-ART repertoire changes are limited because no data were available on ART adherence, viral resistance or therapy changes. The samples span the years 2004 to 2017, and the ART regimens used may be less effective than current regimens.

The immunoSEQ hsTCRB v3.0 assay was used at survey level resolution to sequence the TRB variable region. The target sequencing depth for TRB was roughly 35,000-50,000 T-cell genomes per sample. Pooled TRB libraries were sequenced on an Illumina MiSeq with a v3 150-cycle kit. The study's processing was this. Repertoire analysis ran in R within a reproducible Nextflow workflow covering QC, data transformation and analysis. LymphoSeq2, an R package for AIRR-Seq data exploration, was used to implement custom analyses. A handful of samples that yielded fewer than 5000 total TRB sequences were excluded, so that more than 150 HIV repertoires were analyzed. Of the roughly 180 retained HIV repertoires, almost 60 were collected before and about 130 after ART initiation. Each repertoire was downsampled to 5000 TRB nucleotide sequences, and summary statistics were averaged across 100 downsampling iterations. TRB sequences were retained for analysis only if CDR3 regions of at least seven amino acids were present. Two measures captured diversity: a Shannon entropy-derived clonality score and the Gini coefficient. Repertoire networks linked the top 5000 CDR3 amino acid sequences whenever two sequences differed by an edit distance of one. For TRB CDR3 amino acid sequences, antigen specificity groups and MHC restriction were predicted with GLIPH2. To flag known associations with CMV, EBV, HIV or tissue antigens, CDR3 amino acid sequences were compared against VDJdb and McPAS-TCR. Pre-ART, post-ART and control groups were compared with Wilcoxon signed-rank tests and Holm-Bonferroni correction. As stored in TCRdb, this immuneACCESS dataset retains in-frame rearrangements with V and J assigned. A fraction of the clones does not appear; measured against another copy, unresolved V genes explain less than half of the discrepancy, and the remainder lacks a known reason. V and J calls and clone size come straight from that table; D and trimming were deduced from the DNA. The sample has tens of thousands of clones on record, 88% of them singletons. The top ten constitute less than 6% of the sample.

The clonotype was recovered from a man aged 30 to 45 with HIV. The chain is assembled from TRBV7-2 and TRBJ1-2; the D gene cannot be resolved reliably. The sample was unsorted PBMCs, taken more than 4.3 years after starting antiretroviral therapy. The CDR3 region has the sequence CASSLGLYGYTF. The bases are TGTGCCAGCAGCTTAGGTCTCTATGGCTACACCTTC. When the CDR3 is completed using the reference TRBV7-2 and TRBJ1-2 genes on either side, the full variable domain is GAGVSQSPSNKVTEKGKDVELRCDPISGHTALYWYRQSLGQGLEFLIYFQGNSAPDKSGLPSDRFSAERTGGSVSTLTIQRTQQEDSAVYLCASSLGLYGYTFGSGTRLTVV.